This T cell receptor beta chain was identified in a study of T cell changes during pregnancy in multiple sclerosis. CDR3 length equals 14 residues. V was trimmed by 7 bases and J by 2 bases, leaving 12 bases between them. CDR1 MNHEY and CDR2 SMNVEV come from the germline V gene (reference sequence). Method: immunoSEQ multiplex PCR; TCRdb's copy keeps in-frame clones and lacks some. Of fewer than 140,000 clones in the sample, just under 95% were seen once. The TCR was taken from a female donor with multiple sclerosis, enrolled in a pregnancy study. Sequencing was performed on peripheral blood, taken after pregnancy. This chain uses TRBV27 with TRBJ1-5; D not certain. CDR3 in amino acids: CASTLAVGNQPQHF. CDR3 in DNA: TGTGCCAGCACCCTGGCGGTGGGCAATCAGCCCCAGCATTTT.